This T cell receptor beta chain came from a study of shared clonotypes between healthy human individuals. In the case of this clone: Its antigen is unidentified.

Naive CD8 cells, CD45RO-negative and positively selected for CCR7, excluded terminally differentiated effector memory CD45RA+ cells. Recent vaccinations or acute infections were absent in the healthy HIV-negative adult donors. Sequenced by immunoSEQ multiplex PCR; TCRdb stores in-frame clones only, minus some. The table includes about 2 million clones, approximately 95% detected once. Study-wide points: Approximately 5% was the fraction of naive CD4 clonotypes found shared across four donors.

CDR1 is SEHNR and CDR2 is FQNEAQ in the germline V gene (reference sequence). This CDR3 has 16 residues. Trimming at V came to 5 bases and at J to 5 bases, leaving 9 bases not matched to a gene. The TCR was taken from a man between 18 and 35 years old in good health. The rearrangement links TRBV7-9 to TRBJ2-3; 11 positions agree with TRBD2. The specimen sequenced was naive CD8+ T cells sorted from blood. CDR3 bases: TGTGCCAGCAGCCCCCCCCTAGCGGGAGGATTAGATACGCAGTATTTT. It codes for CASSPPLAGGLDTQYF.